These 23 T cell receptor beta chains were all obtained from the same sample, sequenced in a study of cytomegalovirus exposure and HLA in healthy donors. The PCR contained 60 Vbeta and 13 Jbeta primers. The protocol was immunoSEQ multiplex PCR, while the TCRdb copy is restricted to in-frame clones and leaves out a portion. The sample lists about 140,000 clones; 75% were seen once. Material for sequencing was PBMCs. The receptors stem from a man aged 18 to 30 in good health and CMV-seropositive.

In this sample, this clone turned up a few times. The junction departs from germline at one end; a sequencing error may be responsible. The V call is TRBV7-7, the J call TRBJ2-7; tentatively, D is TRBD1 (5 bases). This CDR3 contains 13 residues. Germline V gene sequence: CDR1 SSHAT, CDR2 FNYEAQ (reference sequence). In DNA, the CDR3 is TGTGCTAGCAGCCGAGCAGGGTCCTACGAGCAGTACTTC. This codes for CASSRAGSYEQYF.

J is TRBJ1-2 and V is TRBV27, with D maybe TRBD1 (5 bases). The CDR3 has 14 residues. The germline gives CDR1 MNHEY, CDR2 SMNVEV (reference sequence). V lost 0 bases to trimming and J lost 6 bases, with 11 bases between them. For the CDR3, the DNA is TGTGCCAGCAGTTTATCTGTCGGGGGGAATGGCTACACCTTC. It codes for CASSLSVGGNGYTF.

This sequence joins TRBV4-1 and TRBJ1-2, with D possibly matching TRBD1 (5 bases). Germline V gene data show CDR1 as MGHRA and CDR2 as YSYEKL. The V end lost 3 bases, the J end lost 5 bases, and 16 bases lay between the germline ends. CDR3 size: 15 residues. CDR3 sequence reads: CASSQTTGLQYGYTF. CDR3 nucleotide sequence: TGCGCCAGCAGCCAGACCACGGGACTACAATATGGCTACACCTTC.

This clone came up a few times. The rearrangement links TRBV10-3 to TRBJ2-7, with 7 bases aligning to TRBD1. The CDR3 runs to 14 residues. J lost 2 bases, V lost 7 bases, and 8 bases had no gene match. Germline CDR1 reads ENHRY; CDR2 reads SYGVKD. CDR3 coding DNA: TGTGCCATCACCGACCGGGACAGAACCTACGAGCAGTACTTC. Translating gives CAITDRDRTYEQYF.

This chain joins TRBV19 and TRBJ2-7; possible D gene TRBD1, 5 bases. CDR3 size: 14 residues. CDR1 and CDR2 (germline): LNHDA, SQIVND (reference sequence). With 4 bases removed from V and 2 bases from J, the gap between germline ends came to 12 bases. The CDR3 DNA sequence: TGTGCCAGTAGTACCCAACAGGTTCCCTACGAGCAGTACTTC. Residues: CASSTQQVPYEQYF.

This clone was picked up a small number of times. V gene TRBV7-2 combines with J gene TRBJ2-7, with 10 positions matching TRBD2. The CDR3 consists of 16 residues. V lost 1 base, J lost 1 base, and 4 bases stayed unmatched. CDR1 SGHTA and CDR2 FQGNSA come from the germline V gene. DNA for the CDR3: TGTGCCAGCAGCTTAGTCGGTAGCGGGAGGTCCTACGAGCAGTACTTC. This gives the protein CASSLVGSGRSYEQYF.

This chain connects TRBV5-1 to TRBJ1-2, with D uncertain. The CDR3 spans 14 residues. V dropped 3 bases and J dropped 8 bases, with 17 bases sitting between them. Germline V lookup: CDR1 SGHRS, CDR2 YFSETQ. The CDR3 DNA reads as TGCGCCAGCAGCTCCATACCAACCGCGAACGGCTACACCTTC. Its protein product is CASSSIPTANGYTF.

This chain joins TRBV5-5 and TRBJ2-7; weak D call: TRBD2 (5 bases). The germline V gene encodes CDR1 SGHKS and CDR2 YYEKEE (reference sequence). Trimming left V 3 bases short and J 2 bases short, with 9 bases between. This CDR3 has 13 amino acids. The CDR3 DNA reads as TGTGCCAGCAGCTCCATGGGAGCCTACGAGCAGTACTTC. This translates into CASSSMGAYEQYF.

V and J are TRBV7-8 and TRBJ1-2; D is undetermined. Deletions cut 1 base from V and 4 bases from J, with 13 bases between. The CDR3 sequence is 15 residues long. Germline-derived CDR1 and CDR2 are SGHVS and FQNEAQ. CDR3 in amino acids: CASSLDGVAGYGYTF. The CDR3 DNA follows: TGTGCCAGCAGCTTAGACGGGGTGGCAGGCTATGGCTACACCTTC.

The rearrangement links TRBV15 to TRBJ2-1; a possible D gene is TRBD2 (5 bases). This CDR3 is 16 amino acids long. V shed 5 bases and J shed 0 bases, with 14 bases lying between them. Germline V CDR1 and CDR2: LNHNV, YYDKDF (reference sequence). Here the CDR3 reads CATSPPGMSSYNEQFF. Written as DNA, the CDR3 is TGTGCCACCAGCCCGCCGGGAATGAGCTCCTACAATGAGCAGTTCTTC. The full variable domain, in which reference TRBV15 and TRBJ2-1 provide the parts outside the CDR3, is DAMVIQNPRYQVTQFGKPVTLSCSQTLNHNVMYWYQQKSSQAPKLLFHYYDKDFNNEADTPDNFQSRRPNTSFCFLDIRSPGLGDTAMYLCATSPPGMSSYNEQFFGPGTRLTVL.

The V gene is TRBV6-5, the J gene TRBJ1-1; 7 positions match TRBD1. The CDR3 is made up of 14 amino acids. Trimming removed 4 bases from V and 4 bases from J; junction bases left unmatched: 6. Germline values: CDR1 MNHEY, CDR2 SVGAGI. The CDR3 bases are TGTGCCAGCAGTTCCCAGGGGGGCTTCACTGAAGCTTTCTTT. Translated: CASSSQGGFTEAFF.

The J gene is TRBJ1-5, the V gene TRBV4-2; 7 bases fit TRBD1. Germline V lookup: CDR1 LGHNA, CDR2 YNFKEQ. The trim removed 3 bases at V and 0 bases at J, leaving 2 bases unmatched. The CDR3 has 15 amino acids. Written as DNA, the CDR3 is TGTGCCAGCAGCCAGGGACAGTATAGCAATCAGCCCCAGCATTTT. Its translation is CASSQGQYSNQPQHF.

The V call is TRBV30, the J call TRBJ2-1; possibly TRBD1 for D (5 bases). Germline V gene sequence: CDR1 GTSNPN, CDR2 SVGIG (reference sequence). The CDR3 runs to 14 residues. The germline V and J ends were trimmed by 2 bases and 2 bases, with 10 bases remaining between them. The CDR3: CAWSITGTYNEQFF. CDR3 DNA sequence: TGTGCCTGGAGTATCACAGGTACCTACAATGAGCAGTTCTTC.

The V and J genes are TRBV6-4 and TRBJ2-2; 9 positions agree with TRBD2. In germline, CDR1 is MRHNA, CDR2 SNTAGT. CDR3 length: 16 amino acids. J lost 7 bases, V lost 0 bases, and 6 bases had no gene match. This chain's CDR3 is CASSDSAGGTHGELFF. The CDR3 region has the DNA TGTGCCAGCAGTGACTCTGCGGGAGGGACTCACGGGGAGCTGTTTTTT.

This chain links TRBV4-2 with TRBJ2-1, with 9 bases fitting TRBD2. The junction had 10 bases not matched to a gene; V was cut back by 0 bases and J by 7 bases. This CDR3 contains 17 residues. Germline assignment: CDR1 LGHNA and CDR2 YNFKEQ. The CDR3 sequence is CASSQDRPSGKGNEQFF. In nucleotides, the CDR3 is TGTGCCAGCAGCCAAGATCGGCCTAGCGGGAAGGGAAATGAGCAGTTCTTC.

This chain connects TRBV9 to TRBJ2-1; TRBD2 matches 7 bases. V was clipped by 1 base and J by 9 bases; unmatched bases: 10. CDR3 size: 15 residues. Germline V gene sequence: CDR1 SGDLS, CDR2 YYNGEE. The CDR3 nucleotides read TGTGCCAGCAGCGTATCCCTAGCGGATCTTGCTGAGCAGTTCTTC. Translated: CASSVSLADLAEQFF.

This rearrangement joins TRBV7-2 to TRBJ1-1; a weak D match, TRBD1 (5 bases). CDR1 and CDR2 from the germline V gene are SGHTA and FQGNSA. Trimming left V 7 bases short and J 4 bases short, with 13 bases between. The CDR3 spans 13 residues. The CDR3 region has the DNA TGTGCCAGCAAGACACAGGCGACCACTGAAGCTTTCTTT. Translation gives CASKTQATTEAFF.

Comments on this clone: The identical CDR3 is also encoded by other nucleotide sequences in the sample. The V and J genes are TRBV7-3 and TRBJ2-1, with TRBD2 identical over 12 bases. V shed 3 bases and J 7 bases; nucleotides not matched to a gene: 4. The CDR3 is 15 residues long. From germline, CDR1 is SGHTA and CDR2 FQGTGA. CDR3 in DNA: TGTGCCAGCAGCTTGGGGCTAGCGGGAGGGAATGAGCAGTTCTTC. It translates to CASSLGLAGGNEQFF.

The rearrangement links TRBV10-3 to TRBJ2-7; D possibly corresponds to TRBD2 (6 bases). The CDR3 length is 17 residues. V was cut by 8 bases and J by 1 base, with 24 bases left in between. The V gene's germline CDR1 is ENHRY and CDR2 SYGVKD. The CDR3 here is CAIWDEGLPQESYEQYF. The CDR3 coding sequence is TGTGCCATCTGGGACGAGGGACTGCCTCAAGAGTCCTACGAGCAGTACTTC.

The chain links TRBV28 to TRBJ2-7, with D perhaps TRBD2 (6 bases). V was clipped by 2 bases and J by 7 bases, with 12 bases between them. This CDR3 has 13 amino acids. CDR1 MDHEN and CDR2 SYDVKM come from the germline V gene. The CDR3 nucleotides read TGTGCCAGCAGTTTACCCCTAGCGAGGGAGCAGTACTTC. The encoded protein is CASSLPLAREQYF.

This clone has only a few counts. Additional DNA sequences in this sample encode the identical CDR3. This sequence joins TRBV7-9 and TRBJ2-7; D unclear. The CDR3 extends over 14 amino acids. Between the trimmed V and J ends, which lost 1 base and 3 bases, there was a span of 10 bases. Germline V gives CDR1 SEHNR, CDR2 FQNEAQ (reference sequence). The DNA for the CDR3 is TGTGCCAGCAGCTTAGTTGCCCAGTACTACGAGCAGTACTTC. Its protein is CASSLVAQYYEQYF. Complete variable domain (other parts from reference TRBV7-9 and TRBJ2-7): DTGVSQNPRHKITKRGQNVTFRCDPISEHNRLYWYRQTLGQGPEFLTYFQNEAQLEKSRLLSDRFSAERPKGSFSTLEIQRTEQGDSAMYLCASSLVAQYYEQYFGPGTRLTVT.

Only a few counts were recorded for this clone. The gene calls are TRBV5-4 and TRBJ2-5; TRBD2 matches at 16 bases. The last part of the DNA fits TRBJ2-7 better; the J call may be wrong. The germline gives CDR1 SGHNT, CDR2 YYREEE (reference sequence). There are 18 residues in the CDR3. The CDR3: CASSLGLGLAGGSYEQYF. CDR3 nucleotides: TGTGCCAGCAGCTTGGGTCTGGGACTAGCGGGAGGGAGCTACGAGCAGTACTTC.

This clone was observed a handful of times. This rearrangement joins TRBV6-5 to TRBJ1-3; a weak D match, TRBD1 (6 bases). Germline values: CDR1 MNHEY, CDR2 SVGAGI. V was clipped by 7 bases and J by 4 bases, with 14 bases between them. CDR3 size: 14 residues. The CDR3 reads CASTSRGIGNTIYF. The CDR3 bases are TGTGCCAGCACCTCCAGGGGAATCGGAAACACCATATATTTT.